The next 10 T cell receptor beta chains were all read from a single sample in a study of T cell responses to AZD1222 COVID-19 vaccine. Profiling relied on immunoSEQ multiplex PCR, and the TCRdb table lists in-frame clones only, not all of them. The data show 200,000 to 300,000 clones, about 92% seen once. The sequencing here drew on peripheral blood, taken on day 0 of AZD1222 vaccination. Receptors were obtained from an adult in good health.

V is TRBV2 and J is TRBJ2-5; 8 bases line up with TRBD2. This CDR3 spans 15 amino acids. V shed 5 bases and J 5 bases; nucleotides not matched to a gene: 10. Germline CDR1 and CDR2: SNHLY and FYNNEI. CDR3 in DNA: TGTGCCAGCAGTCGGGAGGGAGGCCCCCTGGAGACCCAGTACTTC. It codes for CASSREGGPLETQYF.

The chain couples TRBV11-2 to TRBJ2-3; tentative D call: TRBD2 (6 bases). Germline V gene data show CDR1 as SGHAT and CDR2 as FQNNGV. The length of the CDR3 is 16 residues. V lost 2 bases, J lost 0 bases, and 12 bases lay in between. DNA of the CDR3: TGTGCCAGCAGCTTACGAATAGGAGGGAGCACAGATACGCAGTATTTT. Its translation is CASSLRIGGSTDTQYF.

The V gene is TRBV5-5, the J gene TRBJ1-1; D uncertain. Germline V gene lookup returns CDR1 SGHKS and CDR2 YYEKEE (reference sequence). This CDR3 is built from 16 residues. V shed 0 bases and J shed 3 bases, with 15 bases lying between them. CDR3 loop: CASSLAPPLGYTEAFF. DNA for the CDR3: TGTGCCAGCAGCTTGGCCCCACCCCTCGGTTACACTGAAGCTTTCTTT.

This sequence joins TRBV5-1 and TRBJ2-1; D could derive from TRBD1 or TRBD2 (5 bases each). The CDR3 is made up of 16 amino acids. The V end was cut by 4 bases, the J end by 2 bases, with 16 bases between. Germline V gene sequence: CDR1 SGHRS, CDR2 YFSETQ. For the CDR3, the DNA is TGCGCCAGCAGCCCGGAAGCAGGGACCCCCTACAATGAGCAGTTCTTC. Its protein is CASSPEAGTPYNEQFF.

The rearrangement links TRBV5-6 to TRBJ1-2; perhaps TRBD1 as D (5 bases). Trimming shortened V by 4 bases and J by 7 bases, and 11 bases separated the two germline ends. Germline values: CDR1 SGHDT, CDR2 YYEEEE. This CDR3 is 12 amino acids long. The CDR3 loop reads CASSHEGPGYTF. CDR3 DNA: TGTGCCAGCAGCCATGAGGGGCCTGGCTACACCTTC.

V is TRBV6-5 and J is TRBJ2-6, with D hard to call. This CDR3 contains 16 residues. Germline V gives CDR1 MNHEY, CDR2 SVGAGI. V was pared by 4 bases and J by 0 bases, with 10 bases between. The CDR3 spells CASSSEALSGANVLTF. DNA for the CDR3: TGTGCCAGCAGTTCAGAGGCCCTCTCTGGGGCCAACGTCCTGACTTTC.

The chain couples TRBV28 to TRBJ2-5, with TRBD1 matching 9 bases. The CDR3 contains 14 residues. The germline gives CDR1 MDHEN, CDR2 SYDVKM. V was clipped by 6 bases and J by 10 bases; unmatched bases: 12. Written as DNA, the CDR3 is TGTGCCAGCAGAACAGGGGGCGCTTTTGGAGGCCAGTACTTC. Encoded protein: CASRTGGAFGGQYF.

This clone was seen a single time. The chain recombines TRBV28 with TRBJ1-4; the D gene is possibly TRBD1 (5 bases). The V end was cut by 0 bases, the J end by 4 bases, with 12 bases between. The CDR3 has 16 residues. Germline-derived CDR1 and CDR2 are MDHEN and SYDVKM. DNA for the CDR3: TGTGCCAGCAGTTTATGGTTCGGGGACGATAATGAAAAACTGTTTTTT. It encodes CASSLWFGDDNEKLFF. Supplemented by reference TRBV28 and TRBJ1-4, the full variable domain reads DVKVTQSSRYLVKRTGEKVFLECVQDMDHENMFWYRQDPGLGLRLIYFSYDVKMKEKGDIPEGYSVSREKKERFSLILESASTNQTSMYLCASSLWFGDDNEKLFFGSGTQLSVL.

This chain uses TRBV13 with TRBJ1-2; D gene uncertain. V was trimmed by 2 bases and J by 6 bases, leaving 10 bases between them. The CDR3 is made up of 13 amino acids. Germline values: CDR1 PRHDT, CDR2 FYEKMQ (reference sequence). The CDR3 DNA is TGTGCCAGCAGCTTATGGGCGGAGAATGGCTACACCTTC. This sequence encodes CASSLWAENGYTF.

The chain joins TRBV21-1 to TRBJ1-5. TRBV21-1 is listed as a pseudogene. This CDR3 is built from 13 residues. The chain's CDR3 is CASLKGPLQPQHF. As DNA, the CDR3 is TGTGCCAGTCTAAAAGGCCCTCTGCAGCCCCAGCATTTT.